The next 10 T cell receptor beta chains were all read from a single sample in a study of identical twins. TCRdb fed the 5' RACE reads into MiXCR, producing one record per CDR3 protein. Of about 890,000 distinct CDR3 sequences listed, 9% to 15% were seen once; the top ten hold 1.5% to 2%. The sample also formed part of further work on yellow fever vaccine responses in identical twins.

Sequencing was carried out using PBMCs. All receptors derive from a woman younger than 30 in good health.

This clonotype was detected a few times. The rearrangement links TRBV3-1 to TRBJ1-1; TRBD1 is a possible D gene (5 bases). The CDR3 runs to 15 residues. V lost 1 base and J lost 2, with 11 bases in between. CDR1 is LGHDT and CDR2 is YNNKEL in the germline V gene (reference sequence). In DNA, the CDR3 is TGTGCCAGCAGCCAAGCTCGGGGGTCAAACACTGAAGCTTTCTTT. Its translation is CASSQARGSNTEAFF.

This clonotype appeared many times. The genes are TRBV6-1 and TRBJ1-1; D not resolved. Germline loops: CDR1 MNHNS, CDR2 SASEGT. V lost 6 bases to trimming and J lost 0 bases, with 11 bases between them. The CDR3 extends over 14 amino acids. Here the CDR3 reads CASRPGTVNTEAFF. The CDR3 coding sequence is TGTGCCAGCAGGCCGGGAACGGTGAACACTGAAGCTTTCTTT.

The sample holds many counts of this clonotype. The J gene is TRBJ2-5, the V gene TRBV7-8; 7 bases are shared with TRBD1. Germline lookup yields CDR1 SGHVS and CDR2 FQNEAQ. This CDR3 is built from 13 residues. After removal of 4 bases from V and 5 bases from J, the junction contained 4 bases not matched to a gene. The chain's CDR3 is CASSSDRRETQYF. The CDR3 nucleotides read TGTGCCAGCAGCTCGGACAGGCGTGAGACCCAGTACTTC.

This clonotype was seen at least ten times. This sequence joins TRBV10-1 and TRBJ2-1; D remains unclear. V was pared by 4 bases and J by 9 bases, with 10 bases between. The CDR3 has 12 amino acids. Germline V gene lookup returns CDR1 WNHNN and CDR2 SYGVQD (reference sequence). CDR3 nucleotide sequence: TGCGCCAGCAGTGGATGGGGTTGTGAGCAGTTCTTC. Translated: CASSGWGCEQFF.

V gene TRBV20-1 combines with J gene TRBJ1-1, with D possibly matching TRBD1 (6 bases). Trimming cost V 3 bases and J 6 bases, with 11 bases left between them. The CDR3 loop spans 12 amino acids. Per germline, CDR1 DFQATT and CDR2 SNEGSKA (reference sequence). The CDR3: CSARWGPAEAFF. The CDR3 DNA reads TGCAGTGCTAGGTGGGGGCCGGCTGAAGCTTTCTTT.

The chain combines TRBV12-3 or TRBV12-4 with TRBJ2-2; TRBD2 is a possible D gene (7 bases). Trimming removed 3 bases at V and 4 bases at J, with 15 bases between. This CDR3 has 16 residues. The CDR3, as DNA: TGTGCCAGCAGTTTGTCTGGGGGGGCGGCCACCGGGGAGCTGTTTTTT. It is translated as CASSLSGGAATGELFF.

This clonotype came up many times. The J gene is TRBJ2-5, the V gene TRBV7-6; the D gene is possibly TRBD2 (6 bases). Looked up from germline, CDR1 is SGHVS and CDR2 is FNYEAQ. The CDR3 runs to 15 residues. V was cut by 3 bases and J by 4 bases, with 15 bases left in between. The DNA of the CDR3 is TGTGCCAGCAGCTTGGGTTTGGGAGCGGGAGAGACCCAGTACTTC. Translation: CASSLGLGAGETQYF.

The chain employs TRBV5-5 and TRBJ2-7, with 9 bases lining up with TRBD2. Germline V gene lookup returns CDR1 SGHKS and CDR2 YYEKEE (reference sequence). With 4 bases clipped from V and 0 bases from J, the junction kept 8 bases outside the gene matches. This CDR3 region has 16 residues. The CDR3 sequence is CASSVSLAGLSYEQYF. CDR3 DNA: TGTGCCAGCAGCGTATCACTAGCGGGCCTCTCCTACGAGCAGTACTTC.

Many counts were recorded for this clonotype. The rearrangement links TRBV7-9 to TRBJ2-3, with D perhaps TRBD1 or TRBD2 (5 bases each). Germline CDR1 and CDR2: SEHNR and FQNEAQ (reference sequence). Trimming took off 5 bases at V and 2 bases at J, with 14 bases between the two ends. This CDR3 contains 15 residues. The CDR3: CASSLDGASTDTQYF. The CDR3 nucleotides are TGTGCCAGCAGCCTCGACGGGGCCTCCACAGATACGCAGTATTTT.

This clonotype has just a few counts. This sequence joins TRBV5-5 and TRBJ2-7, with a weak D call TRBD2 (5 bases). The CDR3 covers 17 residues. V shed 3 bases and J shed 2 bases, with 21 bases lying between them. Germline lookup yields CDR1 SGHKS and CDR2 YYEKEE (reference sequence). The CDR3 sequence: CASSSTQPGSGPYEQYV. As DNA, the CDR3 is TGTGCCAGCAGCTCGACTCAACCGGGATCTGGGCCCTACGAGCAGTACGTC.